Listed here are 6 T cell receptor beta chains from one sample, sequenced in a study of blood T cell repertoires in COVID-19. Some clones are missing from TCRdb's copy, which holds only in-frame ones; the method was immunoSEQ multiplex PCR. The sample includes over 150,000 clones, less than 90% of them seen just once. What was sequenced was peripheral blood. The source of these receptors is a man aged 18 to 35 with active or convalescent COVID-19.

V usage is TRBV18 and J usage is TRBJ2-2; D is undetermined. This CDR3 comprises 15 residues. V was clipped by 2 bases and J by 6 bases, with 13 bases between them. CDR1 KGHSH and CDR2 LQKENI come from the germline V gene. CDR3 sequence: CASSPRLTDPGELFF. In DNA form, the CDR3 reads TGTGCCAGCTCACCAAGGCTGACTGACCCCGGGGAGCTGTTTTTT.

This chain joins TRBV6-5 and TRBJ1-2; no reliable D call. Germline V gene sequence: CDR1 MNHEY, CDR2 SVGAGI. V was trimmed by 6 bases and J by 6 bases, leaving 14 bases between them. The CDR3 has 13 residues. The CDR3 loop reads CASRRGKENGYTF. Here the CDR3 DNA reads TGTGCCAGCAGACGAGGAAAGGAGAATGGCTACACCTTC.

The CDR3 loop is CASSEATGTYF. In nucleotides, the CDR3 is TGTGCCAGCAGTGAAGCAACAGGGACATACTTC. V and J are TRBV2 and TRBJ2-7; tentative D call: TRBD1 (6 bases). Trimming shortened V by 0 bases and J by 13 bases, and 10 bases separated the two germline ends. The CDR3 spans 11 residues. Germline V gene data show CDR1 as SNHLY and CDR2 as FYNNEI.

The chain combines TRBV12-5 with TRBJ1-5; D unclear. CDR1 is LGHNT and CDR2 is FRNRAP in the germline V gene. CDR3 length: 14 amino acids. V lost 6 bases to trimming and J lost 6 bases, with 15 bases between them. CDR3 region: CASGFFPGGQPQHF. The CDR3 DNA sequence: TGTGCTAGTGGCTTCTTCCCGGGAGGTCAGCCCCAGCATTTT.

This sequence joins TRBV11-3 and TRBJ2-5, with 11 bases that match TRBD2. This CDR3 region has 19 residues. Per the germline V gene, CDR1 is SGHNT and CDR2 is YENEEA. Trimming took 0 bases from V and 7 from J; bases not matched to a gene: 16. The DNA of the CDR3 is TGTGCCAGCAGCTTAGATCGGTGGGCTAGCGGGAGGCCCCCGGGGACCCAGTACTTC. It yields the protein CASSLDRWASGRPPGTQYF. The full variable domain, completed using reference TRBV11-3 and TRBJ2-5, is EAGVVQSPRYKIIEKKQPVAFWCNPISGHNTLYWYLQNLGQGPELLIRYENEEAVDDSQLPKDRFSAERLKGVDSTLKIQPAELGDSAVYLCASSLDRWASGRPPGTQYFGPGTRLLVL.

This chain joins TRBV28 and TRBJ2-7; 8 bases align to TRBD2. V was clipped by 2 bases and J by 3 bases; unmatched bases: 3. The CDR3 spans 14 residues. CDR1 and CDR2 (germline): MDHEN, SYDVKM. For the CDR3, the DNA is TGTGCCAGCAGTTTAGTAGCGGGGAACTACGAGCAGTACTTC. As protein: CASSLVAGNYEQYF. Variable domain in full (rest from reference TRBV28 and TRBJ2-7): DVKVTQSSRYLVKRTGEKVFLECVQDMDHENMFWYRQDPGLGLRLIYFSYDVKMKEKGDIPEGYSVSREKKERFSLILESASTNQTSMYLCASSLVAGNYEQYFGPGTRLTVT.